This is a list of T cell receptor beta chains from one sample in a study of primary melanoma T cells and metastatic recurrence. Clones were sequenced by immunoSEQ multiplex PCR, and TCRdb holds only the in-frame ones, with some missing. The data hold roughly 1,200 clones, with roughly two thirds observed a single time. The sample consisted of melanoma tumor tissue. The source of these receptors is a human donor with melanoma. CDR3s include the opening cysteine and the closing phenylalanine or tryptophan. D genes are given only for firm matches. The size of a clone is reported for some rows only, either as once, few or many, or as a class for expanded clones.

j_call | d_call | v_call | clone_size | cdr3_nt | cdr3_aa
TRBJ1-4 | . | TRBV30 | . | TGTGCCGGGGGGCGGCCGACTCTTAATGAAAAACTGTTTTTT | CAGGRPTLNEKLFF
TRBJ1-2 | . | TRBV19 | . | TGTGCCAGTAGTATAGGAACAGGGTTCTATGGCTACACCTTC | CASSIGTGFYGYTF
TRBJ1-4 | . | TRBV11-3 | few | TGTGCCAGCAGCTTGAACGGGGCTGAGGGTGAAAAACTGTTTTTT | CASSLNGAEGEKLFF
TRBJ2-1 | . | TRBV19 | . | TGTGCCAGTAGTAGAGACAGGAGCTCCTACAATGAGCAGTTCTTC | CASSRDRSSYNEQFF
TRBJ1-4 | TRBD1 | TRBV28 | . | TGTGCCAGCAGTTGGGGACAGGAGGACTTTTTTTTT | CASSWGQEDFFF
TRBJ1-2 | . | TRBV19 | . | TGTGCCAGTAGTATAGGGATCTCGGACGGCTATGGCTACACCTTC | CASSIGISDGYGYTF
TRBJ1-4 | . | TRBV6-8 | . | TGTGCCAGCAGTGACCTCGGGGACGCTAATGAAAAACTGTTTTTT | CASSDLGDANEKLFF
TRBJ1-5 | . | TRBV25-1 | . | TGTGCCAGCAGTGAAGGAGGGTTGCCTCAGCCCCAGCATTTT | CASSEGGLPQPQHF
TRBJ1-3 | . | TRBV28 | . | TGTGCCAGCAGTTTATTCGGGGCACTGAGCTCTGGAAACACCATATATTTT | CASSLFGALSSGNTIYF
TRBJ1-2 | . | TRBV6-8 | . | TGTGCCAGCAGTTACTCGGGGACGGCTAACTATGGCTACACCTTC | CASSYSGTANYGYTF
TRBJ2-7 | . | TRBV11-3 | . | TGTGCCAGCAGCTTACCCGGGACCAAAGACTACGAGCAGTACTTC | CASSLPGTKDYEQYF
TRBJ2-4 | . | TRBV30 | . | TGTGCCTGGAGTGGGGCAGACATTCAGTACTTC | CAWSGADIQYF
TRBJ2-1 | . | TRBV28 | . | TGTGCCAGCAGTTTACCGGGACACCAATACAATGAGCAGTTCTTC | CASSLPGHQYNEQFF
TRBJ2-2 | TRBD2 | TRBV19 | . | TGTGCCAATAGTAAAGCGGGGGGGAACACCGGGGAGCTGTTTTTT | CANSKAGGNTGELFF
TRBJ1-5 | TRBD1 | TRBV11-3 | . | TGTGCCAGCAGCGTGCAGGGGGCGGGAAGGAATCAGCCCCAGCATTTT | CASSVQGAGRNQPQHF
TRBJ2-3 | TRBD2 | TRBV14 | . | TGTGCCAGCAGCCAAGACAGACTAGCGGGGGAATCAAATACGCAGTATTTT | CASSQDRLAGESNTQYF
TRBJ1-5 | . | TRBV6-7 | . | TGTGCCAAGGTCCTTCGCAATCAGTCCCAGCATTTT | CAKVLRNQSQHF
TRBJ2-2 | TRBD1 | TRBV6-8 | . | TGTGCCAGCAGACCACGACAGGGCAACACCGGGGAGCTGTTTTTT | CASRPRQGNTGELFF
TRBJ2-3 | TRBD2 | TRBV19 | . | TGTGCCAGTAGTATGACTAGCGGGAGCTTAGATACGCAGTATTTT | CASSMTSGSLDTQYF
TRBJ2-7 | . | TRBV11-3 | . | TGTGCCAGCAGCTCGGACAGCAATTCCTACGAGCAGTACTTC | CASSSDSNSYEQYF
TRBJ2-1 | TRBD2 | TRBV19 | few | TGTGCCAGTAGTGTGACTAGCGGGGATTACAATGAGCAGTTCTTC | CASSVTSGDYNEQFF
TRBJ2-1 | . | TRBV18 | . | TGTGCCAGCTCATGGGGGACCGCACATTCTATTGAGCAGTTCTTC | CASSWGTAHSIEQFF
TRBJ2-7 | . | TRBV11-3 | . | TGTGCCAGCAGCTTCCGGACAGATACCATTGGGGCCCACGAGCAGTACTTC | CASSFRTDTIGAHEQYF
TRBJ2-2 | TRBD2 | TRBV19 | . | TGTGCCAGTAGACTTAGCGGGGGGAACACCGGGGAGCTGTTTTTT | CASRLSGGNTGELFF
TRBJ2-1 | . | TRBV6-1 | . | TGTGCCAGCAGTGAAGGAAGTCAATGGTACAATGAGCAGTTCTTC | CASSEGSQWYNEQFF
TRBJ2-2 | TRBD2 | TRBV7-1 | few | TGTGCCAGCAGCTTACGGGCCGGGACTAGCGGAGCGAACACCGGGGAGCTGTTTTTT | CASSLRAGTSGANTGELFF
TRBJ1-4 | TRBD1 | TRBV4-1 | . | TGCGCCAGCAGCCAACTCGGCAGGGGGCGAATGAGGGAAAAACTGTTTTTT | CASSQLGRGRMREKLFF
TRBJ2-5 | TRBD2 | TRBV10-2 | . | TGCGCCATCTCGCTAGCGGGAGGAGAGACCCAGTACTTC | CAISLAGGETQYF
TRBJ1-1 | . | TRBV18 | . | TGTGCCAGCTCACCAGATGTACAAAGGAAGGAAGCTTTCTTT | CASSPDVQRKEAFF
TRBJ1-3 | . | TRBV6-8 | . | TGTGCCAGCAGTTACGGGAGGGCTGGAAACACCATATATTTT | CASSYGRAGNTIYF
TRBJ1-5 | TRBD1 | TRBV28 | . | TGTGCCAGCAGTTTACCAGGGGGCCGTCAGCCCCAGCATTTT | CASSLPGGRQPQHF